This T cell receptor beta chain is from a study of T cell changes during pregnancy in multiple sclerosis. Method: immunoSEQ multiplex PCR; TCRdb's copy keeps in-frame clones and lacks some. The sample has over 70,000 clones, more than 85% seen once. This CDR3 region has 16 residues. The V gene's germline CDR1 is LNHDA and CDR2 SQIVND (reference sequence). After removal of 3 bases from V and 8 bases from J, the junction contained 9 bases not matched to a gene. The chain combines TRBV19 with TRBJ2-6, with 8 bases matching TRBD1. Here the sequenced sample was peripheral blood, taken in the first trimester of pregnancy. The source of this sequence is a female donor in good health, enrolled as a control in a pregnancy study. CDR3: CASSMTGESKTNVLTF. CDR3 DNA sequence: TGTGCCAGTAGTATGACAGGGGAAAGTAAGACCAACGTCCTGACTTTC.